This TCR beta chain was recovered during a study of cytomegalovirus exposure and HLA in healthy donors. Study observations and caveats: Reportedly, diagnosis of cytomegalovirus status by the classifier showed high specificity and sensitivity. Rare TCR sequences predominated, though certain public TCRs were found in many donors.

Donors were drawn from the approximately 110-subject validation cohort, separate from the roughly 670-subject first cohort. Germline CDR1 reads ENHRY; CDR2 reads SYGVKD. Losses at the gene ends were 6 bases for V and 3 bases for J; bases not matched to a gene: 8. This CDR3 spans 17 amino acids. As to this clone: Its antigen remains unidentified.

Generated by immunoSEQ multiplex PCR, the TCRdb table keeps only in-frame clones and is missing some. The sample has over 85,000 clones; roughly 88% are singletons. The TCR originated in a woman in her twenties or thirties in good health and CMV-seropositive. The J gene is TRBJ2-3, the V gene TRBV10-3, with 14 bases matching TRBD2. Sequenced: PBMCs. The CDR3 region is CAISPGTSGRGTDTQYF. As DNA, the CDR3 is TGTGCCATCAGCCCCGGGACTAGCGGGAGAGGAACAGATACGCAGTATTTT.